A single sample is the source of the 21 T cell receptor beta chains below, sequenced in a study of memory CD4+ T cells and cytomegalovirus serostatus. Profiling relied on immunoSEQ multiplex PCR, and the TCRdb table lists in-frame clones only, not all of them. The data contain approximately 40,000 clones, roughly 79% of them seen just once; the ten biggest clones take up roughly 0.5%. The sort gate was single viable CD3+CD4+CD8-CD45RO+ cells for memory CD4+ T cells. The sequencing input was memory CD4+ T cells from blood. The receptors derive from an adult in good health and CMV-seronegative.

In this sample, this clone turned up a few times. The V call is TRBV20-1, the J call TRBJ1-1; unclear D gene. V lost 3 bases and J 6 bases, leaving 5 bases between the germline ends. CDR1 DFQATT and CDR2 SNEGSKA come from the germline V gene (reference sequence). The CDR3 is made up of 10 amino acids. The chain's CDR3 is CSASSSEAFF. CDR3 coding DNA: TGCAGTGCTAGTAGCTCTGAAGCTTTCTTT.

The chain recombines TRBV2 with TRBJ2-6; D is undetermined. The CDR3 length is 15 residues. V was pared by 2 bases and J by 1 base, with 6 bases between. Germline V CDR1 and CDR2: SNHLY, FYNNEI. CDR3 protein: CASSEMGSGANVLTF. CDR3 nucleotides: TGTGCCAGCAGTGAAATGGGATCTGGGGCCAACGTCCTGACTTTC.

The chain couples TRBV2 to TRBJ1-3; 8 positions match TRBD1. V trimming: 5 bases; J trimming: 4 bases; junction bases outside the gene matches: 1. This CDR3 contains 13 residues. Per the germline V gene, CDR1 is SNHLY and CDR2 is FYNNEI. For the CDR3, the DNA is TGTGCCAGCAGTAGGACAGGGGGAAACACCATATATTTT. Protein sequence: CASSRTGGNTIYF.

This chain joins TRBV2 and TRBJ2-3; 10 positions agree with TRBD1. Per the germline V gene, CDR1 is SNHLY and CDR2 is FYNNEI. CDR3 length equals 15 residues. V shed 4 bases, J shed 3 bases, and the junction held 4 bases outside the gene matches. CDR3 in DNA: TGTGCCAGCAGTGCGGGGACAGGGGCGACAGATACGCAGTATTTT. This codes for CASSAGTGATDTQYF. Based on the CDR3 plus reference TRBV2 and TRBJ2-3, the full variable domain is EPEVTQTPSHQVTQMGQEVILRCVPISNHLYFYWYRQILGQKVEFLVSFYNNEISEKSEIFDDQFSVERPDGSNFTLKIRSTKLEDSAMYFCASSAGTGATDTQYFGPGTRLTVL.

The chain is built from TRBV30 and TRBJ2-7; 9 bases are shared with TRBD2. Germline V gives CDR1 GTSNPN, CDR2 SVGIG (reference sequence). The CDR3 runs to 18 residues. Unmatched junction bases numbered 13, after V lost 0 bases and J lost 1 base. The CDR3 DNA reads as TGTGCCTGGAGTGTGGGGGTCTGGCGGGGGGGCGTATCCTACGAGCAGTACTTC. Encoded protein: CAWSVGVWRGGVSYEQYF.

The chain recombines TRBV5-1 with TRBJ2-2; no reliable D call. The V gene lost 5 bases and the J gene lost 2 bases, with 1 base spanning the gap. The CDR3 has 11 residues. CDR1 and CDR2 (germline): SGHRS, YFSETQ. This CDR3 is CASRNTGELFF. The CDR3 DNA is TGCGCCAGCAGAAACACCGGGGAGCTGTTTTTT.

The chain couples TRBV5-4 to TRBJ1-2; 8 bases align to TRBD1. Trimming removed 5 bases from V and 1 base from J; junction bases left unmatched: 4. The CDR3 is 14 amino acids. The V gene's germline CDR1 is SGHNT and CDR2 YYREEE (reference sequence). CDR3 in DNA: TGTGCCAGCAGACGGGGACAGGATAACTATGGCTACACCTTC. It is translated as CASRRGQDNYGYTF.

The rearrangement links TRBV18 to TRBJ1-5; D perhaps matches TRBD1 (5 bases). There are 17 residues in the CDR3. The V gene's germline CDR1 is KGHSH and CDR2 LQKENI. Trimming pared 0 bases from V and 1 base from J, leaving 13 bases between. The CDR3 DNA reads as TGTGCCAGCTCACCACCGGTAGCGGGGGTGAGCAATCAGCCCCAGCATTTT. Translated: CASSPPVAGVSNQPQHF.

V and J are TRBV18 and TRBJ2-2; no definite D call. The V end lost 4 bases, the J end lost 1 base, and 10 bases lay between the germline ends. The germline V gene has CDR1 KGHSH and CDR2 LQKENI. The CDR3 contains 15 residues. The CDR3 is CASSLENGNTGELFF. Written as DNA, the CDR3 is TGTGCCAGCTCACTAGAGAACGGGAACACCGGGGAGCTGTTTTTT.

The chain has TRBV5-1 and TRBJ2-1, with 11 bases that match TRBD1. Germline values: CDR1 SGHRS, CDR2 YFSETQ. The ends lost 0 bases at V and 7 bases at J; junction bases unmatched: 3. This CDR3 is built from 15 residues. As DNA, the CDR3 is TGCGCCAGCAGCTTGGGGGGGACAGGGGGTAATGAGCAGTTCTTC. It yields the protein CASSLGGTGGNEQFF.

The genes are TRBV2 and TRBJ1-1; D call uncertain. The CDR3 runs to 15 residues. From germline, CDR1 is SNHLY and CDR2 FYNNEI. Trimming cost V 2 bases and J 1 base, with 11 bases left between them. The DNA of the CDR3 is TGTGCCAGCAGTGAATTGGGCAGAGCGAACACTGAAGCTTTCTTT. Translated: CASSELGRANTEAFF.

The chain joins TRBV5-1 to TRBJ1-1; D ambiguous. V was shortened by 4 bases and J by 1 base, with 11 bases between the two germline ends. Germline V lookup: CDR1 SGHRS, CDR2 YFSETQ. This CDR3 is 14 amino acids long. For the CDR3, the DNA is TGCGCCAGCAGCCCTTCTCCTGGGAACACTGAAGCTTTCTTT. It specifies CASSPSPGNTEAFF.

The V and J genes are TRBV7-9 and TRBJ2-3; 10 nucleotides agree with TRBD1. The germline V gene has CDR1 SEHNR and CDR2 FQNEAQ (reference sequence). This CDR3 comprises 16 residues. V lost 3 bases and J lost 3; bases outside the gene matches: 6. As DNA, the CDR3 is TGTGCCAGCAGCTTTGGACAGGGGGTAAAGACAGATACGCAGTATTTT. Protein sequence: CASSFGQGVKTDTQYF.

The J gene is TRBJ1-3, the V gene TRBV4-1, with unresolved D. Deletions cut 0 bases from V and 0 bases from J, with 9 bases between. The CDR3 has 16 amino acids. The V gene's germline CDR1 is MGHRA and CDR2 YSYEKL. CDR3 DNA: TGCGCCAGCAGCCAAGATCCGGGCTACTCTGGAAACACCATATATTTT. Its protein is CASSQDPGYSGNTIYF.

The J gene is TRBJ1-6, the V gene TRBV19; D unclear. CDR1 and CDR2 from the germline V gene are LNHDA and SQIVND (reference sequence). The V gene lost 2 bases and the J gene lost 9 bases, with 5 bases spanning the gap. The CDR3 runs 12 residues. This CDR3 reads CASSITGSPLHF. DNA of the CDR3: TGTGCCAGTAGTATAACCGGTTCACCCCTCCACTTT.

The chain links TRBV29-1 to TRBJ2-1; D uncertain. CDR3 length equals 13 residues. Per germline, CDR1 SQVTM and CDR2 ANQGSEA. Trimming stripped 2 bases from V and 5 bases from J, with 10 bases between. The CDR3 DNA reads TGCAGCGTTGAACCCTCCGCTCACAATGAGCAGTTCTTC. It codes for CSVEPSAHNEQFF.

The rearrangement uses TRBV9 and TRBJ2-2, with 7 bases lining up with TRBD2. The CDR3 is 15 amino acids. Germline loops: CDR1 SGDLS, CDR2 YYNGEE. V trimming: 3 bases; J trimming: 0 bases; junction bases outside the gene matches: 2. CDR3 coding DNA: TGTGCCAGCAGCGCGCTAGCGGCGAACACCGGGGAGCTGTTTTTT. Translated: CASSALAANTGELFF.

The chain's CDR3 is CASNQPGGRGTQYF. In DNA, the CDR3 is TGTGCCAGCAATCAGCCGGGGGGGCGGGGGACCCAGTACTTC. V usage is TRBV6-5 and J usage is TRBJ2-5, with 8 nucleotides matching TRBD2. CDR1 and CDR2 (germline): MNHEY, SVGAGI. The CDR3 contains 14 residues. The V and J ends lost 7 bases and 7 bases, in that order; junction bases with no gene match: 11.

The J gene is TRBJ1-6, the V gene TRBV30; no clear D. CDR1 GTSNPN and CDR2 SVGIG come from the germline V gene (reference sequence). CDR3 length: 14 residues. The V end lost 4 bases, the J end lost 2 bases, and 9 bases lay between the germline ends. The CDR3 bases are TGTGCCTGGACCGACCGGCCCTATAATTCACCCCTCCACTTT. As protein: CAWTDRPYNSPLHF.

A remark on this clone: The identical CDR3 is also encoded by other nucleotide sequences in the sample. The chain recombines TRBV9 with TRBJ1-5, with a tentative D call TRBD1 (5 bases). The CDR3 spans 13 residues. V lost 4 bases and J 5 bases, leaving 10 bases between the germline ends. Germline values: CDR1 SGDLS, CDR2 YYNGEE. DNA for the CDR3: TGTGCCAGCAGCCCCGACAGTGATCAGCCCCAGCATTTT. Its translation is CASSPDSDQPQHF.

In this sample, this clone turned up a few times. The gene calls are TRBV5-4 and TRBJ2-5; D is unclear. The V gene's germline CDR1 is SGHNT and CDR2 YYREEE (reference sequence). The CDR3 runs 12 residues. Trimming removed 1 base at V and 7 bases at J, with 8 bases between. This CDR3 reads CASSLRDGTQYF. The DNA for the CDR3 is TGTGCCAGCAGCTTGCGTGATGGGACCCAGTACTTC.